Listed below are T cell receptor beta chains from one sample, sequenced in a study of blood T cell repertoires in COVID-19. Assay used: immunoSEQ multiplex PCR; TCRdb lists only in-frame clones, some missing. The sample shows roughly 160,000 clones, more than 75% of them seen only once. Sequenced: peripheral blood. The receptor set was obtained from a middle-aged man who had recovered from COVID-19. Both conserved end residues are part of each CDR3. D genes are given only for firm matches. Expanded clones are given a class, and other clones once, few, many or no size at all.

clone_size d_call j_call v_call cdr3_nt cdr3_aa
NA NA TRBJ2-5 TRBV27 TGTGCCAGCAGTTTGGGGAACACAGGGACGAAGACCCAGTACTTC CASSLGNTGTKTQYF
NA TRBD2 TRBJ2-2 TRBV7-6 TGTGCCAGCAGCCTGGGACTAGCGGGGGTCGGGGAGCTGTTTTTT CASSLGLAGVGELFF
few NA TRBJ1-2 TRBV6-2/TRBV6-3 TGTGCCAGCAGTTACTGGGGGCACCTGCAGACCTATGGCTACACCTTC CASSYWGHLQTYGYTF
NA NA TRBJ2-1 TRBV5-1 TGCGCCAGCAGCTTGAATCCGGTCTCCTACAATGAGCAGTTCTTC CASSLNPVSYNEQFF
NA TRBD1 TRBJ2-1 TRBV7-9 TGTGCCAGCAGCTTAGGACAGGGGTCCAATGAGCAGTTCTTC CASSLGQGSNEQFF
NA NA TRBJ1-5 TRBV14 TGTGCCAGCAGCCAAGGACATTTCCAGCCCCAGCATTTT CASSQGHFQPQHF
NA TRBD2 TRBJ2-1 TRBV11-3 TGTGCCAGCAGCCCCGGGGGGGCGGGCTACAATGAGCAGTTCTTC CASSPGGAGYNEQFF
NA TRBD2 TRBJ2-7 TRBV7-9 TGTGCCAGCAGCGCGACTAGCGGGAGTGAGGAGCAGTACTTC CASSATSGSEEQYF
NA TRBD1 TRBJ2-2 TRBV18 TGTGCCAGCTCACCACCTTCGGGACAGTCGAACACCGGGGAGCTGTTTTTT CASSPPSGQSNTGELFF
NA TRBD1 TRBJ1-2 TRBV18 TGTGCCAGCTCACCTCAACGAGGACAGGGGAACTATGGCTACACCTTC CASSPQRGQGNYGYTF
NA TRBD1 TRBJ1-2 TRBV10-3 TGTGCCATCAGTGAGCCCGGGGACAGTAACTATGGCTACACCTTC CAISEPGDSNYGYTF
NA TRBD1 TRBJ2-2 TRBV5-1 TGCGCCAGCAGCGAGCGTACAGGGGGCAACACCGGGGAGCTGTTTTTT CASSERTGGNTGELFF
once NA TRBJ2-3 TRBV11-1 TGTGCCAGCAGCTTAGTAGGACTAAGCACAGATACGCAGTATTTT CASSLVGLSTDTQYF
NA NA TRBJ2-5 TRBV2 TGTGCCAGCAGTGGGAGAGAGACCCAGTACTTC CASSGRETQYF
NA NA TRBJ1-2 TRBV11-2 TGTGCCAGCAGCTTAGGTGGCCAGGGCGGAAGTGGCTACACCTTC CASSLGGQGGSGYTF
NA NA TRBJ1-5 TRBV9 TGTGCCAGCAGCGTAGGAGAGGGAAGCAATCAGCCCCAGCATTTT CASSVGEGSNQPQHF
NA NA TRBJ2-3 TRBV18 TGTGCCAGCTCACTCACCACGAGGGGGGGCCGGGCAGATACGCAGTATTTT CASSLTTRGGRADTQYF
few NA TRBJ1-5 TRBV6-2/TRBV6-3 TGTGCCAGCAGCTTTCCGGGGCCCCAGCATTTT CASSFPGPQHF
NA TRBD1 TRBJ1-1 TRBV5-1 TGCGCCAGCAGCCGGGACAGGGGTAGGTATCCTGAAGCTTTCTTT CASSRDRGRYPEAFF
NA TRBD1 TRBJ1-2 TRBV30 TGTGCCTGGAGCCCAAAGGGGGACAGGGGGCAGGATGGCTACACCTTC CAWSPKGDRGQDGYTF
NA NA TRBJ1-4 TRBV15 TGTGCCACCAGCAGAGAGACGGGGAATAATGAAAAACTGTTTTTT CATSRETGNNEKLFF
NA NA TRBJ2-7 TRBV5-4 TGTGCCAGCAGCTTGGGGACACTAAGCTCCTACGAGCAGTACTTC CASSLGTLSSYEQYF
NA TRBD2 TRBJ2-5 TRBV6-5 TGTGCCAGCAGTTACCGGGGGGGCGGCGAGACCCAGTACTTC CASSYRGGGETQYF
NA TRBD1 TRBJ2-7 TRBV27 TGTGCCAGCACAGGGGGAAACGAGCAGTACTTC CASTGGNEQYF
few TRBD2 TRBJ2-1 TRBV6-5 TGTGCCAGCAGGTTCCGAGCGGGAGTTTGGTTCTTC CASRFRAGVWFF
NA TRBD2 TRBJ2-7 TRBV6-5 TGTGCCAGCAGCCGCGGGAGGTTCGGAAGGGAGCAGTACTTC CASSRGRFGREQYF
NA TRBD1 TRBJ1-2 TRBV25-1 TGTGCCAGTTTGGACAGGGGTAACTATGGCTACACCTTC CASLDRGNYGYTF
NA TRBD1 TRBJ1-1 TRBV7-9 TGTGCCAGCAAATCGGACAGGGGTTGGACTGAAGCTTTCTTT CASKSDRGWTEAFF
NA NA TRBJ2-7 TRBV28 TGTGCCAGCAGTTTACGTGGGCCACCCTACGAGCAGTACTTC CASSLRGPPYEQYF
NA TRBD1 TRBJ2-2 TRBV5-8 TGTGCCAGCAGCTTGAGGAAGGGGGCAGTGACCGGGGAGCTGTTTTTT CASSLRKGAVTGELFF
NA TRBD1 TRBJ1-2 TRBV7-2 TGTGCCAGCAGCTCCGGGACAGGCTCCTATGGCTACACCTTC CASSSGTGSYGYTF
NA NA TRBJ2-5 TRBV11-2 TGTGCCAGCAGCCCGGGGGGGGACAGATTCCAAGAGACCCAGTACTTC CASSPGGDRFQETQYF
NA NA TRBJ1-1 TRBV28 TGTGCCAGCAGTCTCACCTCAGGGCAGTTGAACACTGAAGCTTTCTTT CASSLTSGQLNTEAFF
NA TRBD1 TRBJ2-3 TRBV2 TGTGCCAGCCGTTCATCCAGGGGGTACACAGATACGCAGTATTTT CASRSSRGYTDTQYF
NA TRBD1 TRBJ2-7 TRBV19 TGTGCCAGTAGTACCCGGGACAGGCCTTCCTCCTACGAGCAGTACTTC CASSTRDRPSSYEQYF
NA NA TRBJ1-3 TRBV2 TGTGCCAGCAGTCCCTCGAGAGTCGGAAACACCATATATTTT CASSPSRVGNTIYF
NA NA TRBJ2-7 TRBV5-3 TGTGCCAGAAGCCCACAGCCCCCGTGCAGGGCCCTTTTATACGAGCAGTACTTC CARSPQPPCRALLYEQYF
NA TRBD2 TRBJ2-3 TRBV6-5 TGTGCCAGCAGGGCTAGCGGGGGCACAGATACGCAGTATTTT CASRASGGTDTQYF
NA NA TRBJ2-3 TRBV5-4 TGTGCCAGCAGCTTGGGTCGCGGGGCGTTAGGAGATACGCAGTATTTT CASSLGRGALGDTQYF
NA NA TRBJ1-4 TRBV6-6 TGTGCCACCACGGGGGGGAGAGGAAATGAAAAACTGTTTTTT CATTGGRGNEKLFF
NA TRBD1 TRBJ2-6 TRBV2 TGTGCCAGCAGGGACAGGGACTCCTCTGGGGCCAACGTCCTGACTTTC CASRDRDSSGANVLTF
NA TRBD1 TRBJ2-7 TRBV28 TGTGCCAGCAGTACCCCGGACAGGTACGAGCAGTACTTC CASSTPDRYEQYF
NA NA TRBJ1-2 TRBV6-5 TGTGCCAGCAGTAGGGGCAGGGGAATAGGAGGCTACACCTTC CASSRGRGIGGYTF
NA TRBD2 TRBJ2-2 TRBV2 TGTGCCAGCAGTGAAGTAGCGGGATTCACCGGGGAGCTGTTTTTT CASSEVAGFTGELFF